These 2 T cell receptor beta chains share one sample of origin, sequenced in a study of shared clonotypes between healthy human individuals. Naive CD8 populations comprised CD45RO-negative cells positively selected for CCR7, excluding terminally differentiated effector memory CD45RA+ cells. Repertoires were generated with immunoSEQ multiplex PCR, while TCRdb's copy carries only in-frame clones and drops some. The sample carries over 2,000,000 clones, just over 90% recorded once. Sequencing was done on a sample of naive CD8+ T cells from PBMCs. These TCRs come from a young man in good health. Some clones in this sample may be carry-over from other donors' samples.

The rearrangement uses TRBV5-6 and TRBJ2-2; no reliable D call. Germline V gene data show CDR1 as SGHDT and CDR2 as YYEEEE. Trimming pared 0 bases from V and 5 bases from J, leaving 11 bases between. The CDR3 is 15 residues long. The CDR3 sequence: CASSLDDWRTGELFF. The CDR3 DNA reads TGTGCCAGCAGCTTGGATGACTGGCGTACCGGGGAGCTGTTTTTT. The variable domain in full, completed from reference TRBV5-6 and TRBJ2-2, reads DAGVTQSPTHLIKTRGQQVTLRCSPKSGHDTVSWYQQALGQGPQFIFQYYEEEERQRGNFPDRFSGHQFPNYSSELNVNALLLGDSALYLCASSLDDWRTGELFFGEGSRLTVL.

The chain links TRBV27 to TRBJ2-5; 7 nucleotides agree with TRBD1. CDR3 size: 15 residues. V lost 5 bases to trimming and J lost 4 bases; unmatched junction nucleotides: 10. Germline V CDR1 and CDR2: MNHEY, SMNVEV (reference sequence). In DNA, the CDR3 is TGTGCCAGCAGTCTGGGGCCGACAGGGTTAGAGACCCAGTACTTC. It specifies CASSLGPTGLETQYF.